The T cell receptor beta chain under discussion was sequenced for a study of T cell repertoires in cytomegalovirus infection. Study as a whole: CMV infection plus the matching HLA type was flagged by public TCR beta signatures. Points from the study as a whole: The ex vivo response showed dominance by HLA-C-restricted CMV-specific TCR beta clonotypes. Pooled public TCR beta family frequency picked out CMV carriers with the relevant HLA.

V lost 2 bases, J lost 4 bases, and 9 bases lay in between. CDR1 and CDR2 (germline): MNHNY, SVGAGI (reference sequence). The CDR3 has 14 residues. TCRdb analysed the reads with MiXCR anew, one entry per CDR3 protein. The sample lists 110,000 or so distinct CDR3 sequences; about 33% were seen once. Remarks on this clonotype: What it binds is not known.

Sample: CD8+ T cells from cultured PBMCs, taken from culture after CMV antigen stimulation. This TCR derives from a human donor in good health (CMV status not recorded). Some clones in this sample may be carry-over from other donors' samples. The chain uses TRBV6-6 and TRBJ1-5; no definite D call. CDR3 region: CASSYSSPNQPQHF. For the CDR3, the DNA is TGTGCCAGCAGTTACAGTAGCCCGAATCAGCCCCAGCATTTT.